The subject of this entry is one TCR beta chain. Its cognate antigen is unknown. A read error may account for a junction end that differs from germline. The CDR3 sequence is 13 residues long. Each CDR3 protein gets one entry after TCRdb re-called the 5' RACE reads with MiXCR. Of 1.5 million to 2 million distinct CDR3 sequences listed, 25% to 35% were seen once; the top ten hold approximately 0.25%. The data were obtained in a study of identical twins. General study results and limits: Analyses based on zero insertions could be partly confounded by invariant MAIT and iNKT cells.

The chain carries TRBV12-3 or TRBV12-4 and TRBJ1-6; no definite D call. The sample comprised cord blood. The clonotype originates from a newborn girl in good health. For the CDR3, the DNA is TGTGCCAGCAGCGCCGTGGGTAATTCACCCCCCCACTTT. The encoded protein is CASSAVGNSPPHF.